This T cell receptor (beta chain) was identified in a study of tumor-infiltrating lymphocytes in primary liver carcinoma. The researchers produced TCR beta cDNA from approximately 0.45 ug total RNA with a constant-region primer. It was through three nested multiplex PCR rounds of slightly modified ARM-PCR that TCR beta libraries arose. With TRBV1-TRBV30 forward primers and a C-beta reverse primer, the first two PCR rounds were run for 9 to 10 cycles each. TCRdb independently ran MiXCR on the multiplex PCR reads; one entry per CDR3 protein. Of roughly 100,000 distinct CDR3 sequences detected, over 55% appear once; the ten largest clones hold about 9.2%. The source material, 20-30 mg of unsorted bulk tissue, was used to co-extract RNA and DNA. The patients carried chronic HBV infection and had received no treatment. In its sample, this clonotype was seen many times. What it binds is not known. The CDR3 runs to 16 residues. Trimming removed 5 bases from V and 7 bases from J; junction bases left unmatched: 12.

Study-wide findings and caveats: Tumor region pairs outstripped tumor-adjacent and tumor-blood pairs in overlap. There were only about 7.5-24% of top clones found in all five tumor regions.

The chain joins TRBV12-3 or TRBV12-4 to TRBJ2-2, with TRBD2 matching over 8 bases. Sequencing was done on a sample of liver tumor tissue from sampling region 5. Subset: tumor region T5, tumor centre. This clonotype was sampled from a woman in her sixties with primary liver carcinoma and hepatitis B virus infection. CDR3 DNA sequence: TGTGCCAGCAGTCCCAACAGCGGGAGACTGGGCGGGGAGCTGTTTTTT. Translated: CASSPNSGRLGGELFF.